This T cell receptor beta chain was observed in a study of blood T cells in healthy people across ages. Findings and limits, study-wide: Both naive CD4+ cell counts and diversity were greater in long-lived donors than in aged donors.

The CDR3 contains 14 residues. CDR1 SQVTM and CDR2 ANQGSEA come from the germline V gene. Trimming removed 6 bases at V and 0 bases at J, with 11 bases between. Turning to this clonotype: Its antigen remains unknown.

With a J-beta primer mix and a sample-barcoded 5' primer, a second PCR ran about 7 to 12 cycles. Carrying 12 random nucleotides, a template-switch adaptor labeled each individual cDNA molecule. TCRdb re-called the 5' RACE reads with MiXCR, one entry per CDR3 protein. The profile shows hundreds of thousands of distinct CDR3 sequences, over 20% of them singletons. The study recruited healthy Caucasian donors from Russia who were aged roughly 6 to 95. At least 5 micrograms of total RNA were extracted per sample. The source material was blood. The TCR originated in a man aged 65 to 79 in good health. The chain links TRBV29-1 to TRBJ1-4, with D possibly TRBD1 on 5 matching bases. The CDR3 nucleotides are TGCAGCGTCGGGACCGACGCAACTAATGAAAAACTGTTTTTT. Amino acids: CSVGTDATNEKLFF.